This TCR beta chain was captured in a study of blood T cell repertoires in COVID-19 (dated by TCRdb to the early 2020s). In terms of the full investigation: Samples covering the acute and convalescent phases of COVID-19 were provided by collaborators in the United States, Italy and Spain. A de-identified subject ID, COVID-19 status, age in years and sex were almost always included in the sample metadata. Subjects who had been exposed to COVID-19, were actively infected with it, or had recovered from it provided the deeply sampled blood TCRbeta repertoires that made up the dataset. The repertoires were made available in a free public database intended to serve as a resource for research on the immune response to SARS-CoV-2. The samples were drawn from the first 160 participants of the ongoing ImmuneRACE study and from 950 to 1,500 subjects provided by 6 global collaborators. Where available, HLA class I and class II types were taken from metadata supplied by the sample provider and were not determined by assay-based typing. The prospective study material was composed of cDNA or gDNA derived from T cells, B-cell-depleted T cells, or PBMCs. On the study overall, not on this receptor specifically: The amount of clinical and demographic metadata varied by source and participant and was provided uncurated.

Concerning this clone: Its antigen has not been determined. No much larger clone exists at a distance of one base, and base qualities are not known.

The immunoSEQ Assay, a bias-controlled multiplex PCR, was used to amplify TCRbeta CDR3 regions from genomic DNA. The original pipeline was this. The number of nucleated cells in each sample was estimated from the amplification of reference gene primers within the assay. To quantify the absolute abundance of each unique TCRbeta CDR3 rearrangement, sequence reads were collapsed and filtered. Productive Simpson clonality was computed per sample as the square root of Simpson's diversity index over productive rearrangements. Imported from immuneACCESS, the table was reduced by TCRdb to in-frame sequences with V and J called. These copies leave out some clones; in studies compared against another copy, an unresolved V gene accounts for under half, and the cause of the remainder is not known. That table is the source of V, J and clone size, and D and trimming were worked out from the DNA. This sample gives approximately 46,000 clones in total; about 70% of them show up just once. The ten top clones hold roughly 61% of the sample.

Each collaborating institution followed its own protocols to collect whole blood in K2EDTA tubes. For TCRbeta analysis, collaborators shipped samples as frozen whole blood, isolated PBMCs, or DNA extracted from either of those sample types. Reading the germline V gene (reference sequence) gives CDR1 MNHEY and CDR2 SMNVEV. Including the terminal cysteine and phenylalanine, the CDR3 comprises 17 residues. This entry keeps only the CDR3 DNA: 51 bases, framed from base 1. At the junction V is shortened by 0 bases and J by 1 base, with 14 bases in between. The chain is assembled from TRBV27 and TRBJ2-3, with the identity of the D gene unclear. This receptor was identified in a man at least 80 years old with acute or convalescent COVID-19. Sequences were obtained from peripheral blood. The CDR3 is CASSLSAGLARTDTQYF. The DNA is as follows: TGTGCCAGCAGTTTATCCGCCGGGTTGGCTCGCACAGATACGCAGTATTTT.